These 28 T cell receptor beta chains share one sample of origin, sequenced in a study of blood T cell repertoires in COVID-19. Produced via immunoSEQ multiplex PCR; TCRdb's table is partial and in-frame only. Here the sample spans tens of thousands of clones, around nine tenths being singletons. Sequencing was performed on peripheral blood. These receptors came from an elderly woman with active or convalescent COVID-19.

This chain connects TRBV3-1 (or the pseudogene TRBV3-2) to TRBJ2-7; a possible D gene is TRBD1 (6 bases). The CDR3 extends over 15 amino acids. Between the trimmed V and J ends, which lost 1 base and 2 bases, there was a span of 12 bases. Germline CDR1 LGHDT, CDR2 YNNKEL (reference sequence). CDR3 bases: TGTGCCAGCAGCCAAGTGGGGACATCCGCCTACGAGCAGTACTTC. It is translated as CASSQVGTSAYEQYF.

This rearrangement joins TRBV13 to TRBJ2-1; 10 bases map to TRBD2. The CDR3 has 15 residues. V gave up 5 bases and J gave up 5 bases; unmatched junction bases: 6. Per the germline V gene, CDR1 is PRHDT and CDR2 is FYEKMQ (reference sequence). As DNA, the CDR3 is TGTGCCAGCAGCCCTCTAGCGGGAGCCGACAATGAGCAGTTCTTC. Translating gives CASSPLAGADNEQFF.

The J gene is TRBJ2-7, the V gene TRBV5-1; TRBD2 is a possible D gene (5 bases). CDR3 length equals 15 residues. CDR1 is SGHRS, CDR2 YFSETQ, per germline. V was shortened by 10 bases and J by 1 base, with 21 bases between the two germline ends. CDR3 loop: CAPNAGERVSYEQYF. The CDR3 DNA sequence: TGCGCCCCCAACGCCGGGGAACGGGTGTCCTACGAGCAGTACTTC.

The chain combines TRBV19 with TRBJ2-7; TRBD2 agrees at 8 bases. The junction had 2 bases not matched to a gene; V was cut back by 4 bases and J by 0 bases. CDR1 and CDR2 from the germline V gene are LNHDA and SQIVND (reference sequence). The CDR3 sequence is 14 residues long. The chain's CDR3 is CASSRSGSSYEQYF. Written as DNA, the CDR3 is TGTGCCAGTAGTAGGAGCGGGAGCTCCTACGAGCAGTACTTC.

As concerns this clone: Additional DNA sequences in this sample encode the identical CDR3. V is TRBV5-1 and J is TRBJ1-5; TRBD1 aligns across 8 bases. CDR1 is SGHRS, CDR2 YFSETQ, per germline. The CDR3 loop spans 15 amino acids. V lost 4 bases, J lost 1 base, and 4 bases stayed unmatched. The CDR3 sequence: CASSLDRGSNQPQHF. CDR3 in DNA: TGCGCCAGCAGCCTCGACAGGGGAAGCAATCAGCCCCAGCATTTT.

CDR3 sequence: CASSPRLAGTPSNTGELFF. The CDR3 region has the DNA TGTGCCAGCAGCCCAAGACTAGCGGGGACGCCTTCGAACACCGGGGAGCTGTTTTTT. The chain is built from TRBV7-2 and TRBJ2-2, with 11 bases aligning to TRBD2. The V segment lost 5 bases and the J segment 0 bases; nucleotides outside the gene matches: 11. CDR1 is SGHTA and CDR2 is FQGNSA in the germline V gene. The CDR3 runs 19 residues.

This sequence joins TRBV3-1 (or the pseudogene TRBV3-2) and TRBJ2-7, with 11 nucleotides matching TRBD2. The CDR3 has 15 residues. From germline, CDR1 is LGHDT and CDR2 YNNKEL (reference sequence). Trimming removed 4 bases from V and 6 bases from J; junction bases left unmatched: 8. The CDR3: CASSLRLAGSSEQYF. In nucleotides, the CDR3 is TGTGCCAGCAGCCTCCGACTAGCGGGAAGCTCCGAGCAGTACTTC.

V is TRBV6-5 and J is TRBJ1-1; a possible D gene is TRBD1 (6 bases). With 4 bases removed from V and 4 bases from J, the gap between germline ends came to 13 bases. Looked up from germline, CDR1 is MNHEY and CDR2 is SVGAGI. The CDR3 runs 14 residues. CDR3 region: CASSSPSGVTEAFF. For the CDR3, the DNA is TGTGCCAGCAGTTCCCCCTCAGGGGTCACTGAAGCTTTCTTT.

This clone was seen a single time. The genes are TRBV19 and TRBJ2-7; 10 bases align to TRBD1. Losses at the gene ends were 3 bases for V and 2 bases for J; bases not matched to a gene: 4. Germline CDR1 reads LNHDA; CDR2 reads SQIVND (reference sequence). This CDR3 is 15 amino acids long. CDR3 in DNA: TGTGCCAGTAGTATGGGGGACAGGGGAACCTACGAGCAGTACTTC. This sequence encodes CASSMGDRGTYEQYF. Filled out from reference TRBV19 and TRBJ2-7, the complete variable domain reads DGGITQSPKYLFRKEGQNVTLSCEQNLNHDAMYWYRQDPGQGLRLIYYSQIVNDFQKGDIAEGYSVSREKKESFPLTVTSAQKNPTAFYLCASSMGDRGTYEQYFGPGTRLTVT.

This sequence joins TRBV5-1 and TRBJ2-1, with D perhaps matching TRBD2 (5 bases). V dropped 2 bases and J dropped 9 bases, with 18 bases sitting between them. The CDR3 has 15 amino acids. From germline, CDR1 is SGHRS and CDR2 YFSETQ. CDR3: CASSLGLTGMGEQFF. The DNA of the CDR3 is TGCGCCAGCAGCTTAGGCCTAACGGGAATGGGTGAGCAGTTCTTC.

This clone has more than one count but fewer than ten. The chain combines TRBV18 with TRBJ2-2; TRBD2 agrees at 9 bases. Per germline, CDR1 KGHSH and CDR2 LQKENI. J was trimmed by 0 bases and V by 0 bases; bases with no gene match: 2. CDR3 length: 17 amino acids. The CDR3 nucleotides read TGTGCCAGCTCACCACCGGGACTAGCAGCGAACACCGGGGAGCTGTTTTTT. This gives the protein CASSPPGLAANTGELFF.

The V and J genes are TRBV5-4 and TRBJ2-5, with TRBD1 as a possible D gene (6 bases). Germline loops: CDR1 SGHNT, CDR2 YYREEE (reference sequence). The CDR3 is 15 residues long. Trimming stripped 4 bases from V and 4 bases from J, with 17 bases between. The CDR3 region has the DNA TGTGCCAGCAGCAATCAAAACCTACAGGGAGAGACCCAGTACTTC. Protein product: CASSNQNLQGETQYF.

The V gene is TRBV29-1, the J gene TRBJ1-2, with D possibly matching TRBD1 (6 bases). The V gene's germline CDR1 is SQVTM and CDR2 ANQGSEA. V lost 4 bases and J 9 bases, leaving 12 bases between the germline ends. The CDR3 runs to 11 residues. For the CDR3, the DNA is TGCAGCGTTGGGATACAGGGTAGCTACACCTTC. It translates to CSVGIQGSYTF.

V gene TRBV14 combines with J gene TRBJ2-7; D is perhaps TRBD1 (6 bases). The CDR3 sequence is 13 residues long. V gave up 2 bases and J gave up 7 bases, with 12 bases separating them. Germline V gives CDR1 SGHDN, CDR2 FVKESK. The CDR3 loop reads CASSQPGTWEQYF. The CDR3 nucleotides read TGTGCCAGCAGCCAACCCGGGACATGGGAGCAGTACTTC.

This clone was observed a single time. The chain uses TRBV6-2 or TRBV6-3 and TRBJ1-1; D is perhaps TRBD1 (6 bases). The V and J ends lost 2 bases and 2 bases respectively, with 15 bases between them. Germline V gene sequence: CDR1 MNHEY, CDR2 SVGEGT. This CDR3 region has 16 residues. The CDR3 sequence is CASSYATSGVNTEAFF. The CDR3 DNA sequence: TGTGCCAGCAGTTACGCAACCTCAGGGGTTAACACTGAAGCTTTCTTT.

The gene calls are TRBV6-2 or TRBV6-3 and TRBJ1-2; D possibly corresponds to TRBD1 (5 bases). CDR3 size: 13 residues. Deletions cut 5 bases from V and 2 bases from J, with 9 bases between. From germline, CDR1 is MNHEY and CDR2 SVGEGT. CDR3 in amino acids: CASSQTENYGYTF. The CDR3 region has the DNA TGTGCCAGCAGTCAGACAGAGAACTATGGCTACACCTTC.

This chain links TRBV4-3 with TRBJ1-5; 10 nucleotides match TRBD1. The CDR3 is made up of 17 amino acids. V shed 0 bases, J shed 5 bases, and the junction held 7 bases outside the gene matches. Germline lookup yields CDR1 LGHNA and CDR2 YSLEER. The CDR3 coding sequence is TGCGCCAGCAGCCAAGATAGGAGACAGGGGGCCCATCAGCCCCAGCATTTT. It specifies CASSQDRRQGAHQPQHF.

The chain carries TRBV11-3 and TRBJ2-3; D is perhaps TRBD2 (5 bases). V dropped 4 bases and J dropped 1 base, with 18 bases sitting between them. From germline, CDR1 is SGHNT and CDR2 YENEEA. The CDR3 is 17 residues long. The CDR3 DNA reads TGTGCCAGCAGCTCCGGACTCGGCCGAGTAGGCACAGATACGCAGTATTTT. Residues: CASSSGLGRVGTDTQYF.

CDR3 sequence reads: CASSFYSGRVRNEQFF. Written as DNA, the CDR3 is TGTGCCAGCAGCTTCTATAGCGGGAGGGTTCGGAATGAGCAGTTCTTC. The chain carries TRBV7-9 and TRBJ2-1; 11 bases fit TRBD2. Germline V gives CDR1 SEHNR, CDR2 FQNEAQ (reference sequence). This CDR3 is 16 amino acids long. V lost 3 bases and J lost 7; bases outside the gene matches: 8.

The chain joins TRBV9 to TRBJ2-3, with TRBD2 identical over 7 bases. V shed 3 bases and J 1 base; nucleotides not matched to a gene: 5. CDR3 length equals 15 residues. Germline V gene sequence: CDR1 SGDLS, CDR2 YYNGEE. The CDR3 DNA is TGTGCCAGCAGCGCCCTTACTAGCGGCACAGATACGCAGTATTTT. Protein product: CASSALTSGTDTQYF.

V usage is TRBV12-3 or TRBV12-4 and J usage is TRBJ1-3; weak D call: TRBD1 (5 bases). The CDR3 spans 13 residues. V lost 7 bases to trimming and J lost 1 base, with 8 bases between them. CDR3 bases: TGTGCCAGCAAGGGGCCTTCTGGAAACACCATATATTTT. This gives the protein CASKGPSGNTIYF.

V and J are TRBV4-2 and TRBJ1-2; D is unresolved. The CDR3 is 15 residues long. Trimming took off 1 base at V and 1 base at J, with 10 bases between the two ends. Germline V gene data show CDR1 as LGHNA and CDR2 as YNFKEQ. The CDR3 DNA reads TGTGCCAGCAGCCAAGGGACTTCTTATAACTATGGCTACACCTTC. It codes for CASSQGTSYNYGYTF.

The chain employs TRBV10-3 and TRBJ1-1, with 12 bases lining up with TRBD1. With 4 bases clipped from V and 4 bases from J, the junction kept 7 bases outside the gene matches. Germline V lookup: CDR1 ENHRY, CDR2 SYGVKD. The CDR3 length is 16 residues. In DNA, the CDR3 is TGTGCCATCAGTGCGGGACAGGGGGCGATTCCCACTGAAGCTTTCTTT. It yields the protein CAISAGQGAIPTEAFF.

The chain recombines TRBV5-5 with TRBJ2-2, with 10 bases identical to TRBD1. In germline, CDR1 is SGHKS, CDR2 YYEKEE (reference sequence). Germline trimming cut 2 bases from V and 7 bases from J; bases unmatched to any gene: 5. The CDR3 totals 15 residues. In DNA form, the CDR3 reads TGTGCCAGCAGCTTTGGACAGGGGGAAAACGGGGAGCTGTTTTTT. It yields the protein CASSFGQGENGELFF.

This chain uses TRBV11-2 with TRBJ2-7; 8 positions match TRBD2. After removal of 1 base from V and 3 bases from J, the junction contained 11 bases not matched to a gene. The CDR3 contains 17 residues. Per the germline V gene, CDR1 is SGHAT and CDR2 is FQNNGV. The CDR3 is CASSLARTSGGIYEQYF. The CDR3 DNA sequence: TGTGCCAGCAGCTTAGCCCGCACTAGCGGAGGCATCTACGAGCAGTACTTC.

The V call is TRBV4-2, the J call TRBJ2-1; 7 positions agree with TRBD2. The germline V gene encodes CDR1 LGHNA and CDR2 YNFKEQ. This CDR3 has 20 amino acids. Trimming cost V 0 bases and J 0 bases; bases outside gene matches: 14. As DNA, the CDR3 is TGTGCCAGCAGCCAAGATTGGAGGGGAAAGCGGGAAGGCTCCTACAATGAGCAGTTCTTC. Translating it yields CASSQDWRGKREGSYNEQFF.

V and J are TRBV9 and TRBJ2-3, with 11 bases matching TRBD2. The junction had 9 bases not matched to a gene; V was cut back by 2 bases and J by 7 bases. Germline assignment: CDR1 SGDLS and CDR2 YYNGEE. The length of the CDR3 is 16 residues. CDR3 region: CASSVLFSGGAHTQYF. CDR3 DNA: TGTGCCAGCAGCGTCCTCTTTAGCGGGGGGGCCCATACGCAGTATTTT.

This CDR3 is CASSRGLAGVGETQYF. In DNA, the CDR3 is TGTGCCAGCAGTCGTGGACTAGCGGGAGTTGGGGAGACCCAGTACTTC. The V and J genes are TRBV5-4 and TRBJ2-5; 13 bases are shared with TRBD2. Germline V gene data show CDR1 as SGHNT and CDR2 as YYREEE (reference sequence). The CDR3 loop spans 16 amino acids. V lost 5 bases to trimming and J lost 5 bases; unmatched junction nucleotides: 9.